The present entry profiles one TCR beta chain with its context. The antigen is not known. The sample originates from a study of Graves' ophthalmopathy and Graves' hyperthyroidism. General observations from the study: Sensitivity reached approximately 88% and specificity roughly 82% for a 13-signature model separating ophthalmopathy from stable hyperthyroidism.

As the starting material, 10 ml of fresh peripheral blood yielded the PBMCs. Amplification of TCR beta CDR3 regions used RNA transcripts. RT-PCR was first run with HTBI primers, then multiplex PCR in a second round. MiXCR, applied by TCRdb to the multiplex PCR reads, yields one record per CDR3 protein. The sample comprises 500,000 to 800,000 distinct CDR3 sequences, under 50% of which are singletons, and 3.3% rests with the top ten. Deletions cut 6 bases from V and 0 bases from J, with 12 bases between. CDR3 length: 14 residues. Germline CDR1 is SGHTA and CDR2 is FQGNSA. Material for sequencing was peripheral blood. The sequence was collected from an adult man with Graves' ophthalmopathy. The V call is TRBV7-2, the J call TRBJ2-7; D is unresolved. CDR3 DNA sequence: TGTGCCAGCAGGCAGTCGAACCTCTCCTACGAGCAGTACTTC. Protein: CASRQSNLSYEQYF.